This T cell receptor (beta chain) derives from a study of T cell responses to AZD1222 COVID-19 vaccine. Study context: Researchers grouped second doses given at about 4 or about 12 weeks into one pool.

Study-wide results and caveats: Repertoires in all cases were sampled only once the peak T cell response had passed. Epitopes outside B.1.351 and B.1.1.7 mutated regions reportedly drew nearly half of spike TCRs. Baseline serostatus was positive in only six AZD1222 recipients.

As concerns this clone: Antigen unknown.

V lost 5 bases and J 4 bases, leaving 17 bases between the germline ends. Germline V lookup: CDR1 SGHDN, CDR2 FVKESK. This CDR3 region has 15 residues. Produced via immunoSEQ multiplex PCR; TCRdb's table is partial and in-frame only. The sample lists 90,000 to 120,000 clones, 70% to 90% occurring once. The J gene is TRBJ1-1, the V gene TRBV14; unclear D gene. Material: peripheral blood, obtained on day 0 of AZD1222 vaccination. The TCR was taken from an adult in good health. The CDR3 DNA sequence: TGTGCCAGCAGCGATGACGCCCGGCGTGGCACTGAAGCTTTCTTT. Its protein product is CASSDDARRGTEAFF.